These T cell receptor beta chains were read from a single sample in a study of T cell repertoires in cytomegalovirus infection. TCRdb ran MiXCR on the reads and lists one entry per CDR3 protein. The top ten clones hold roughly a quarter of a sample with about 490,000 distinct CDR3 sequences, approximately 15% of them seen once. The sequenced sample consisted of CD8+ T cells from PBMCs. The receptors were gathered from a human donor in good health (CMV status not recorded). Some clones in this sample may be carry-over from other donors' samples. CDR3s include the opening cysteine and the closing phenylalanine or tryptophan. A D gene is named only where the DNA matches it firmly. The listing skips clone size in some rows; elsewhere it reads once, few, many or a size class.

v_gene	j_gene	abundance	d_gene	CDR3nt	CDR3aa
TRBV7-4	TRBJ1-2	once	.	TGTGCCAGCAGCTTAGCGCTCGATAGCACGGGCTACACCTTC	CASSLALDSTGYTF
TRBV7-8	TRBJ1-1	many	.	TGTGCCAGCAGCTTAGGGCCAGGAGGGAACACTGAAGCTTTCTTT	CASSLGPGGNTEAFF
TRBV6-1	TRBJ1-2	.	.	TGTGCCAGCAGTGAAGCAAAGGGCCGTAACTATGGCTACACCTTC	CASSEAKGRNYGYTF
TRBV29-1	TRBJ1-2	many	.	TGCAGCACCTTTGGACAGCGAAACTATGGCTACACCTTC	CSTFGQRNYGYTF
TRBV7-9	TRBJ1-1	few	.	TGTGCCAGCAGCTTAGCGCGGTGGTTAGGACGTGGGACTGAAGCTTTCTTT	CASSLARWLGRGTEAFF
TRBV7-6	TRBJ2-6	many	.	TGTGCCAGCAGCTCTCCCCGCGGACCTGAGGCCAACGTCCTGACTTTC	CASSSPRGPEANVLTF
TRBV5-6	TRBJ1-5	many	.	TGTGCCAGCCAGACTGGGGGACAGCCCCAGCATTTT	CASQTGGQPQHF
TRBV7-6	TRBJ1-1	.	TRBD1	TGTGCCAACAGCTCCTGGACAGGGGTGAAAACTGAAGCTTTCTTT	CANSSWTGVKTEAFF
TRBV5-1	TRBJ2-1	.	.	TGCGCCAGCAGCTCCCTAGAGGCCGGTGAGCAGTTCTTC	CASSSLEAGEQFF
TRBV12-3/TRBV12-4	TRBJ2-5	few	.	TGTGCCAGCAGCATGGGAGCCCTGGGGACCCAGTACTTC	CASSMGALGTQYF
TRBV14	TRBJ2-7	few	.	TGTGCCAGCAGCCAAGTGCCGGGACTCCTCTCCTACGAGCAGTACTTC	CASSQVPGLLSYEQYF
TRBV12-3/TRBV12-4	TRBJ1-4	few	.	TGTGCCAGCAGTTTTAGCAGAAATGAAAAACTGTTTTTT	CASSFSRNEKLFF
TRBV20-1	TRBJ2-7	few	.	TGCAGTGCTAGAAGGGGGAAGAATGACGAGCAGTACTTC	CSARRGKNDEQYF
TRBV13	TRBJ1-1	.	.	TGTGCCAGCAGCTTAGCCCGGACAGTTGAGAACACTGAAGCTTTCTTT	CASSLARTVENTEAFF
TRBV7-9	TRBJ2-7	few	TRBD2	TGTGCCAGCAGCGCCTCGACTAGCGGGAGGCCCTACGAGCAGTACTTC	CASSASTSGRPYEQYF
TRBV7-8	TRBJ1-2	many	.	TGTGCCAGCAGCTCGGGAAGGGGATATGGCTACACCTTC	CASSSGRGYGYTF
TRBV11-2	TRBJ2-1	.	TRBD2	TGTGCCAGAAGCTTAGCTAGCGGGGGGGGGGATGAGCAGTTCTTC	CARSLASGGGDEQFF
TRBV10-3	TRBJ1-1	many	TRBD1	TGTGCCACTTCTCCGGGACAGGGGAACACTGAAGCTTTCTTT	CATSPGQGNTEAFF
TRBV2	TRBJ1-1	many	.	TGTGCCAGAACCAACGCGGGGACTCCTGAAGCTTTCTTT	CARTNAGTPEAFF
TRBV5-6	TRBJ2-7	.	TRBD2	TGTGCCAGCAGCCCCGGGAGGTATGGCTACGAGCAGTACTTC	CASSPGRYGYEQYF
TRBV12-3/TRBV12-4	TRBJ2-3	few	TRBD1	TGTGCCAGCAGTTCAAGTTCCCTCAGCTGGGACAGGGAAATTAGTACGCAGTATTTT	CASSSSSLSWDREISTQYF
TRBV12-3/TRBV12-4	TRBJ2-7	many	TRBD2	TGTGCCAGCAGTTTTGTTGCGGGAGCACGGTACGAGCAGTACTTC	CASSFVAGARYEQYF
TRBV5-5	TRBJ1-6	few	.	TGTGCCAGCAGCTTGAGAGAAAATTATTCACCCCTCCACTTT	CASSLRENYSPLHF
TRBV5-6	TRBJ2-7	many	.	TGTGCCAGCAGCTCCGGAAGAAAGGGTTCCGACGAGCAGTACTTC	CASSSGRKGSDEQYF
TRBV7-9	TRBJ2-1	.	TRBD1	TGTGCCAGCAGCTTCACCGGGACAGGGGGGACCAATGAGCAGTTCTTC	CASSFTGTGGTNEQFF
TRBV7-8	TRBJ2-3	many	TRBD1	TGTGCCAGCAGCCCCAGGGGGCGCAGCACAGATACGCAGTATTTT	CASSPRGRSTDTQYF
TRBV12-3/TRBV12-4	TRBJ2-1	many	TRBD2	TGTGCCAGCAGTTTAGGGAATAGCGGGTACAATGAGCAGTTCTTC	CASSLGNSGYNEQFF
TRBV27	TRBJ1-2	many	.	TGTGCCAGCAGTTTAAACAGTTACTATGGCTACACCTTC	CASSLNSYYGYTF
TRBV7-9	TRBJ1-5	few	TRBD1	TGTGCCAGCAGCTTATGGACAGGGGGCCTCGCTCAGCCCCAGCATTTT	CASSLWTGGLAQPQHF
TRBV20-1	TRBJ1-1	few	TRBD1	TGCAGTGCTAGAGTCCGGACAGGGGGGAACACTGAAGCTTTCTTT	CSARVRTGGNTEAFF
TRBV29-1	TRBJ1-1	few	TRBD1	TGCAGCGTAAAAAAGGGGGCGCGGATCGACACTGAAGCTTTCTTT	CSVKKGARIDTEAFF
TRBV10-3	TRBJ2-7	many	TRBD2	TGTGCCATCAGTAAGACTAGCGGGACCGGGGAGCAGTACTTC	CAISKTSGTGEQYF
TRBV7-8	TRBJ2-1	many	.	TGTGCCAGCAGCGAAAGGGACAACAACTACAATGAGCAGTTCTTC	CASSERDNNYNEQFF